This T cell receptor beta chain was identified during a study of control samples from healthy donors and cancer patients. Here immunoSEQ multiplex PCR was the method, and the copy in TCRdb shows in-frame clones only, minus some. The table shows roughly 400,000 clones, with about 93% occurring only once. The germline V gene has CDR1 SGDLS and CDR2 YYNGEE. The CDR3 covers 15 residues. Germline trimming cut 3 bases from V and 4 bases from J; bases unmatched to any gene: 5. The sample was PBMCs. The chain joins TRBV9 to TRBJ2-5; TRBD1 matches at 11 bases. The clonotype originates from a man in his forties or fifties with head and neck cancer. The CDR3: CASSGTGGAGETQYF. CDR3 nucleotide sequence: TGTGCCAGCAGCGGGACAGGGGGCGCGGGAGAGACCCAGTACTTC. Together with reference TRBV9 and TRBJ2-5, the CDR3 gives the full variable domain: DSGVTQTPKHLITATGQRVTLRCSPRSGDLSVYWYQQSLDQGLQFLIQYYNGEERAKGNILERFSAQQFPDLHSELNLSSLELGDSALYFCASSGTGGAGETQYFGPGTRLLVL.